This TCR beta chain was retrieved from a study of T cell repertoires in cytomegalovirus infection. General study findings and limits: Identification of carriers of CMV plus the relevant HLA was performed using cumulative public TCR beta family frequency.

In this sample, this clonotype turned up many times. The antigen remains undetermined. In TCRdb, the reads were re-called with MiXCR into one record per CDR3 protein. The data show 120,000 to 150,000 distinct CDR3 sequences, with under 8% seen just once and more than 15% held by the top ten. Material for sequencing was PBMCs. The source is a human donor in good health (CMV status not recorded). Some clones in this sample may be carry-over from other donors' samples.

CDR3 sequence: CASSPTLRVPTGELFF. CDR3 DNA sequence: TGTGCCAGCAGCCCTACTCTCCGGGTTCCCACCGGGGAGCTGTTTTTT. This chain joins TRBV7-3 and TRBJ2-2; no reliable D call. Deletions cut 5 bases from V and 4 bases from J, with 17 bases between. CDR1 is SGHTA and CDR2 is FQGTGA in the germline V gene. The CDR3 totals 16 residues.